This paragraph covers one T cell receptor beta chain sequence. Antigen: not known. This sample stems from a study of shared clonotypes between healthy human individuals. About the study: In total, the donors were two women and a few men aged 18 to 49. Study-wide results and caveats: Sampling involved blood alone; tissue repertoires likely differ.

Generated by immunoSEQ multiplex PCR, the TCRdb table keeps only in-frame clones and is missing some. The table includes roughly 510,000 clones, roughly 85% detected once. V was pared by 5 bases and J by 2 bases, with 12 bases between. The V gene's germline CDR1 is MDHEN and CDR2 SYDVKM. This CDR3 contains 14 residues. V usage is TRBV28 and J usage is TRBJ2-5; D could derive from TRBD1 or TRBD2 (5 bases each). The source material was PBMCs. The source of this sequence is a woman in her forties in good health. Some clones in this sample may be carry-over from other donors' samples. The CDR3, as DNA: TGTGCCAGCAGTCCACCGGGACCTCAAGAGACCCAGTACTTC. Its translation is CASSPPGPQETQYF.